This TCR beta chain stems from a study of T cells after yellow fever vaccination. Study-level results: Post-booster repertoires again held most primary-vaccination clones (roughly 95% CD4, 80% to 90% CD8). Just a small share of clonotypes turned up in the CD4 compartment as well as the CD8 compartment. Contaminating bulk clonotypes could be abundant in FACS-sorted repertoires.

Details on this clonotype: Its antigen remains unidentified.

5'RACE template switching generated TCR cDNA, adding a universal primer site and UMIs. TCRdb itself ran the 5' RACE reads through MiXCR, one entry per CDR3 protein. The profile shows just under 600,000 distinct CDR3 sequences, approximately 13% of them singletons. This TCR derives from a man younger than 45 who received the YFV17D yellow fever vaccine. Sequenced material: PBMCs, taken on the day of the yellow fever booster vaccination.

CDR3 region: CASSPRTVSGNTEAFF. The CDR3 region has the DNA TGTGCCAGCTCACCACGGACAGTCTCGGGGAACACTGAAGCTTTCTTT. This chain uses TRBV18 with TRBJ1-1; D might be TRBD1 (6 bases). Between the trimmed V and J ends, which lost 1 base and 1 base, there was a span of 13 bases. Looked up from germline, CDR1 is KGHSH and CDR2 is LQKENI. This CDR3 spans 16 amino acids.